The rows below give T cell receptor beta chains drawn from one sample of a study of blood T cell repertoires in COVID-19. The protocol was immunoSEQ multiplex PCR, while the TCRdb copy is restricted to in-frame clones and leaves out a portion. The sample lists approximately 450,000 clones, about 90% occurring once. Sequenced material: PBMCs or T cells enriched from blood (not recorded which). The source is a young woman with acute COVID-19. CDR3s leave out the opening cysteine and the closing phenylalanine or tryptophan.

v_call cdr3_aa
TRBV24-1 ATSTGNQPQH
TRBV5-4 ASSPDRDQPQH
TRBV11-2 ASSLGAGTNYGYT
TRBV6-5 ASINLGLQNTEAF
TRBV21-1 ASNQYRDTGGDF
TRBV27 ASSLSGSPEKLF
TRBV10-1 ASSRGQKETQY
TRBV6-2/TRBV6-3 ASSYSRGRQPQH
TRBV29-1 SAREDREKLF
TRBV4-3 ASSQDGGLVGTQY
TRBV7-2 ASSLIRGHYEQY
TRBV4-1 ASSQEERGVTDTQY
TRBV21-1 ASSPQAGSFGYT
TRBV5-1 ASSRLAAKETQY
TRBV9 ASSVEAVSYEQY
TRBV5-4 ASSPMDREDSPLH
TRBV4-1 ASSQVKGGAYEQY
TRBV7-9 ASSSNSGANVLT
TRBV2 ASSRRGDEQF
TRBV2 ASSDSGAGDTQY
TRBV4-1 ASSLPLGGRWTGELF
TRBV5-4 ASSLAGTGGAETQY
TRBV23-1 ASSQHWGGEQY
TRBV28 ASRAGSYQETQY
TRBV11-3 ASSAPGGIADTQY
TRBV19 ASSTLNSPEKLF
TRBV11-2 ASSLTGYNNQPQH
TRBV5-3 ARSLEEGLTEAF
TRBV7-9 ASSLPPTAAF
TRBV7-9 ASSPIGRAGGSTDTQY
TRBV11-3 ASSLDVRTYNEQF
TRBV5-4 ASSLDRGSPEAF
TRBV5-1 ASSSRGSGDGYT
TRBV4-3 ASSQDLGLAGVTGELF
TRBV19 ASSIGLSGANVLT
TRBV3-1/TRBV3-2 ASSQDLRLAGFVQY